This T cell receptor (beta chain) originates from a study of technical replicates of blood from a few donors. This CDR3 region has 12 residues. V gave up 4 bases and J gave up 7 bases; unmatched junction bases: 0. Looked up from germline, CDR1 is LNHDA and CDR2 is SQIVND (reference sequence). Profiling relied on immunoSEQ multiplex PCR, and the TCRdb table lists in-frame clones only, not all of them. The table has 55,000 to 80,000 clones, approximately 92% seen once; the top ten hold 0.42%. The receptor comes from a human donor in good health. The rearrangement uses TRBV19 and TRBJ2-1; 8 nucleotides match TRBD2. Sequencing used T cells isolated from PBMCs. The CDR3 protein is CASSSGRNEQFF. In DNA, the CDR3 is TGTGCCAGTAGTAGCGGGAGGAATGAGCAGTTCTTC.